The clone carrying this T cell receptor (beta chain) was seen only a few times. Its antigen is as yet unknown. The data originate from a study of early T cells in non-severe SARS-CoV-2 infection. Whole-study context: Bulk RNA taken from unsorted whole blood was sequenced, leaving chains unpaired.

Findings of the study overall: The study's VDJdb matching favored anti-spike CD8 responses and missed private and CD4 specificities.

Molecules of cDNA were individually given unique molecular identifiers that were attached to them. One entry per CDR3 protein, called by TCRdb with MiXCR from the 5' RACE reads. In the table there are roughly 100,000 distinct CDR3 sequences, about 15% of which are singletons. V shed 4 bases and J shed 0 bases, with 14 bases lying between them. In germline, CDR1 is LGHNA, CDR2 YNFKEQ. This CDR3 has 16 residues. The chain couples TRBV4-2 to TRBJ2-3, with D possibly being TRBD2 (6 bases). The TCR originated in an adult who was a healthcare worker with PCR-confirmed SARS-CoV-2 infection or an uninfected control (not recorded which). Source material: whole blood. The CDR3 protein is CASSLTTGGSTDTQYF. CDR3 sequence (DNA): TGTGCCAGCAGCCTTACCACAGGAGGGAGCACAGATACGCAGTATTTT.